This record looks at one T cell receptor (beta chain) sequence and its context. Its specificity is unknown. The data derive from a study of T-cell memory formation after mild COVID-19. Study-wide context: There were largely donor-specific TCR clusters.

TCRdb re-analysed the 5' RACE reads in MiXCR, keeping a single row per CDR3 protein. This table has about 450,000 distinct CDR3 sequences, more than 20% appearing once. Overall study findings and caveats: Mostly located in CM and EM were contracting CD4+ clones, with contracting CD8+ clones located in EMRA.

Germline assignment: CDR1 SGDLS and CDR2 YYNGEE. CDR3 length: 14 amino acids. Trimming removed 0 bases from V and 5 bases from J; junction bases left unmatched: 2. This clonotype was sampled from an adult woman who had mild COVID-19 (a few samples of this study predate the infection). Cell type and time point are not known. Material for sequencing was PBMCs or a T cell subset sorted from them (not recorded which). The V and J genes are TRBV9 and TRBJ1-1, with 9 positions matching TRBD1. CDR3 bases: TGTGCCAGCAGCGTAGAAGACAGGGGGACTGAAGCTTTCTTT. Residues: CASSVEDRGTEAFF.